One sample yielded the 5 T cell receptor beta chains listed below, sequenced in a study of CD8+ T cells in alopecia areata. Sequencing used cDNA as its template, made by extracting RNA and reverse transcribing it. TCRdb's copy holds only in-frame clones and misses some; the assay was immunoSEQ multiplex PCR. Of roughly 150,000 clones in the sample, 40% to 60% are singletons; the top ten hold roughly a fifth. The sequences come from CD8+ T cells sorted from blood, collected at week 0. These receptor sequences come from a human donor with alopecia areata.

The CDR3: CAWSVEDSNTGELFF. The CDR3 nucleotides are TGTGCCTGGAGTGTCGAGGACAGCAACACCGGGGAGCTGTTTTTT. V usage is TRBV30 and J usage is TRBJ2-2, with D tentatively TRBD1 (6 bases). CDR3 length: 15 residues. In germline, CDR1 is GTSNPN, CDR2 SVGIG (reference sequence). Trimming stripped 0 bases from V and 2 bases from J, with 10 bases between.

This chain joins TRBV7-8 and TRBJ1-5, with 9 bases that match TRBD1. V was clipped by 0 bases and J by 0 bases; unmatched bases: 0. The length of the CDR3 is 16 residues. Germline V CDR1 and CDR2: SGHVS, FQNEAQ. CDR3 sequence reads: CASSLATGGSNQPQHF. The CDR3 bases are TGTGCCAGCAGCTTAGCGACAGGGGGTAGCAATCAGCCCCAGCATTTT.

In the case of this clone: A far larger clone is a single base away, which makes a read error likely. This chain uses TRBV4-1 with TRBJ1-2; unclear D gene. This CDR3 spans 13 amino acids. Trimming took off 2 bases at V and 6 bases at J, with 10 bases between the two ends. The germline gives CDR1 MGHRA, CDR2 YSYEKL. CDR3 DNA: TGCGCCAGCAGCCAATCGAACAGCCATGGCTACACCTTC. It translates to CASSQSNSHGYTF.

This clone was recorded only once. The same CDR3 is also encoded by other DNA sequences in this sample. This chain uses TRBV29-1 with TRBJ2-7, with D uncertain. There are 12 residues in the CDR3. V dropped 2 bases and J dropped 0 bases, with 5 bases sitting between them. The germline CDR1 and CDR2 sequences are SQVTM and ANQGSEA. The CDR3, as DNA: TGCAGCGTTGAAACAGACTCCTACGAGCAGTACTTC. It translates to CSVETDSYEQYF.

The chain is built from TRBV4-3 and TRBJ2-7, with TRBD2 as a possible D gene (6 bases). The CDR3 contains 13 residues. Germline V gene data show CDR1 as LGHNA and CDR2 as YSLEER. The V gene lost 3 bases and the J gene lost 0 bases, with 6 bases spanning the gap. Here the CDR3 DNA reads TGCGCCAGCAGCCAGGGACTCTCCTACGAGCAGTACTTC. This translates into CASSQGLSYEQYF.